This passage covers 6 T cell receptor beta chains from one sample sequenced in a study of patients and donors after allogeneic stem cell transplantation. Each CDR3 protein gets one entry after TCRdb re-called the RT-PCR reads with MiXCR. The table records hundreds of thousands of distinct CDR3 sequences, roughly 17% of them present only once. Sequencing was carried out using blood, either unsorted or a sorted T cell fraction (not recorded which). The receptors here all came from a human donor who was either an allogeneic HSCT recipient or a stem cell or donor lymphocyte infusion donor (not recorded which). It is not recorded whose cells these are; they may come from a transplant donor.

The sample holds a few counts of this clonotype. The V call is TRBV4-1, the J call TRBJ2-7; TRBD2 matches 8 bases. This CDR3 region has 13 residues. V dropped 8 bases and J dropped 4; count of bases not matched to a gene: 7. CDR1 MGHRA and CDR2 YSYEKL come from the germline V gene. Here the CDR3 reads CASRGGFKYEQYF. DNA for the CDR3: TGCGCCAGCCGGGGGGGGTTCAAATACGAGCAGTACTTC.

This clonotype was detected only a few times. This chain joins TRBV3-1 and TRBJ1-2; D is ambiguous. CDR3 size: 12 residues. With 3 bases removed from V and 8 bases from J, the gap between germline ends came to 10 bases. The V gene's germline CDR1 is LGHDT and CDR2 YNNKEL (reference sequence). CDR3 protein: CASSHEDGGYTF. CDR3 bases: TGTGCCAGCAGCCATGAGGACGGCGGCTACACCTTC.

This clonotype was seen a few times. The V gene is TRBV29-1, the J gene TRBJ2-5; D not resolved. The V end lost 1 base, the J end lost 3 bases, and 6 bases lay between the germline ends. This CDR3 has 12 residues. Per germline, CDR1 SQVTM and CDR2 ANQGSEA. As DNA, the CDR3 is TGCAGCGTTGAAGGTGGGAAAGAGACCCAGTACTTC. Protein product: CSVEGGKETQYF.

The chain is built from TRBV27 and TRBJ2-7, with TRBD2 identical over 10 bases. The J segment lost 4 bases and the V segment lost 1 base, leaving 4 bases of the junction unmatched. The CDR3 has 15 amino acids. Germline V gives CDR1 MNHEY, CDR2 SMNVEV (reference sequence). The CDR3 bases are TGTGCCAGCAGTTTATATGCTAGCGGGAGTTACGAGCAGTACTTC. Residues: CASSLYASGSYEQYF.

This clonotype was detected only a few times. The V and J genes are TRBV20-1 and TRBJ2-3; the D call may be TRBD1 or TRBD2 (5 bases each). Germline values: CDR1 DFQATT, CDR2 SNEGSKA (reference sequence). The length of the CDR3 is 12 residues. CDR3: CSLRDAPDTQYF. CDR3 sequence (DNA): TGCAGCCTTAGGGACGCGCCAGATACGCAGTATTTT.

Worth noting for this clonotype: Possible read error: a much larger clone is one base away. J is TRBJ1-1 and V is TRBV27; no firm D call. Germline CDR1 reads MNHEY; CDR2 reads SMNVEV (reference sequence). The length of the CDR3 is 13 residues. The CDR3 protein is CASSLAVYTEALF. The CDR3 DNA reads TGTGCCAGCAGTTTAGCGGTTTACACTGAAGCTCTCTTT.